The 9 T cell receptor beta chains below all came from one sample that was sequenced in a study of OX40 agonist ivuxolimab in advanced cancers. Sequencing was performed with immunoSEQ multiplex PCR; in TCRdb, only in-frame clones are kept and a portion is missing. The profile shows about 35,000 clones, over 60% of them singletons. Sequenced material: CD4+ or CD8+ T cells sorted from blood, taken in a trial of the OX40 agonist ivuxolimab. The receptor set was obtained from an adult with an advanced solid tumor such as melanoma, head and neck, liver or kidney cancer.

This clone was found once. The chain has TRBV10-3 and TRBJ2-7, with 10 nucleotides matching TRBD1. V lost 0 bases, J lost 4 bases, and 9 bases stayed unmatched. The germline V gene encodes CDR1 ENHRY and CDR2 SYGVKD. This CDR3 spans 17 amino acids. The CDR3 region is CAISESQGQGRLYEQYF. In DNA, the CDR3 is TGTGCCATCAGTGAGTCACAGGGACAGGGGCGATTATACGAGCAGTACTTC.

This clone was seen more than once but under ten times. The chain is built from TRBV25-1 and TRBJ2-1; D uncertain. The CDR3 extends over 12 amino acids. The ends were cut back, 1 base at V and 7 bases at J, with 5 bases in the middle. The germline V gene encodes CDR1 MGHDK and CDR2 SYGVNS. The DNA of the CDR3 is TGTGCCAGCAGTGAATTGGGGAATGAGCAGTTCTTC. Translating it yields CASSELGNEQFF.

The rearrangement joins TRBV5-1 to TRBJ2-3; 7 bases line up with TRBD1. The CDR3 covers 16 residues. Unmatched junction bases numbered 6, after V lost 0 bases and J lost 2 bases. Looked up from germline, CDR1 is SGHRS and CDR2 is YFSETQ. CDR3: CASSLGRDRDTDTQYF. DNA of the CDR3: TGCGCCAGCAGCTTGGGAAGGGACAGAGACACAGATACGCAGTATTTT.

V gene TRBV25-1 combines with J gene TRBJ2-1; D is uncertain. Germline values: CDR1 MGHDK, CDR2 SYGVNS. V was cut by 1 base and J by 3 bases, with 10 bases left in between. The CDR3 spans 15 residues. The CDR3 region is CASSESKAGYNEQFF. DNA for the CDR3: TGTGCCAGCAGTGAATCGAAGGCCGGCTACAATGAGCAGTTCTTC.

V gene TRBV6-1 combines with J gene TRBJ2-7; D uncertain. Germline lookup yields CDR1 MNHNS and CDR2 SASEGT. CDR3 size: 13 residues. V was trimmed by 6 bases and J by 5 bases, leaving 14 bases between them. The CDR3 region is CASRWKGEHEQYF. In DNA form, the CDR3 reads TGTGCCAGCAGATGGAAGGGCGAGCACGAGCAGTACTTC.

This chain joins TRBV9 and TRBJ1-1; unclear D gene. The germline V gene encodes CDR1 SGDLS and CDR2 YYNGEE. This CDR3 has 13 amino acids. Trimming pared 0 bases from V and 7 bases from J, leaving 10 bases between. The CDR3 is CASSVGDLIEAFF. The CDR3 coding sequence is TGTGCCAGCAGCGTAGGGGATCTGATTGAAGCTTTCTTT.

This clone was picked up a small number of times. The rearrangement uses TRBV5-1 and TRBJ1-1, with a tentative D call TRBD1 (5 bases). The V and J ends lost 5 bases and 3 bases respectively, with 11 bases between them. The length of the CDR3 is 13 residues. Germline-derived CDR1 and CDR2 are SGHRS and YFSETQ. CDR3 nucleotide sequence: TGCGCCAGCAGGATGACAGAGTACACTGAAGCTTTCTTT. It encodes CASRMTEYTEAFF.

The chain combines TRBV2 with TRBJ2-5; TRBD1 agrees at 8 bases. With 5 bases clipped from V and 0 bases from J, the junction kept 5 bases outside the gene matches. CDR1 is SNHLY and CDR2 is FYNNEI in the germline V gene. The CDR3 contains 15 residues. The CDR3 loop is CASSRWTGHQETQYF. The DNA of the CDR3 is TGTGCCAGCAGTCGGTGGACAGGGCACCAAGAGACCCAGTACTTC.

This clone has just a few counts. This chain uses TRBV18 with TRBJ1-6, with no clear D. The germline V gene encodes CDR1 KGHSH and CDR2 LQKENI. CDR3 length: 15 residues. Trimming took 6 bases from V and 10 from J, leaving 19 bases between them. The DNA for the CDR3 is TGTGCCAGCTCGACCGACGGCGACGTCTCATCACCCCTCCACTTT. Amino acids: CASSTDGDVSSPLHF.